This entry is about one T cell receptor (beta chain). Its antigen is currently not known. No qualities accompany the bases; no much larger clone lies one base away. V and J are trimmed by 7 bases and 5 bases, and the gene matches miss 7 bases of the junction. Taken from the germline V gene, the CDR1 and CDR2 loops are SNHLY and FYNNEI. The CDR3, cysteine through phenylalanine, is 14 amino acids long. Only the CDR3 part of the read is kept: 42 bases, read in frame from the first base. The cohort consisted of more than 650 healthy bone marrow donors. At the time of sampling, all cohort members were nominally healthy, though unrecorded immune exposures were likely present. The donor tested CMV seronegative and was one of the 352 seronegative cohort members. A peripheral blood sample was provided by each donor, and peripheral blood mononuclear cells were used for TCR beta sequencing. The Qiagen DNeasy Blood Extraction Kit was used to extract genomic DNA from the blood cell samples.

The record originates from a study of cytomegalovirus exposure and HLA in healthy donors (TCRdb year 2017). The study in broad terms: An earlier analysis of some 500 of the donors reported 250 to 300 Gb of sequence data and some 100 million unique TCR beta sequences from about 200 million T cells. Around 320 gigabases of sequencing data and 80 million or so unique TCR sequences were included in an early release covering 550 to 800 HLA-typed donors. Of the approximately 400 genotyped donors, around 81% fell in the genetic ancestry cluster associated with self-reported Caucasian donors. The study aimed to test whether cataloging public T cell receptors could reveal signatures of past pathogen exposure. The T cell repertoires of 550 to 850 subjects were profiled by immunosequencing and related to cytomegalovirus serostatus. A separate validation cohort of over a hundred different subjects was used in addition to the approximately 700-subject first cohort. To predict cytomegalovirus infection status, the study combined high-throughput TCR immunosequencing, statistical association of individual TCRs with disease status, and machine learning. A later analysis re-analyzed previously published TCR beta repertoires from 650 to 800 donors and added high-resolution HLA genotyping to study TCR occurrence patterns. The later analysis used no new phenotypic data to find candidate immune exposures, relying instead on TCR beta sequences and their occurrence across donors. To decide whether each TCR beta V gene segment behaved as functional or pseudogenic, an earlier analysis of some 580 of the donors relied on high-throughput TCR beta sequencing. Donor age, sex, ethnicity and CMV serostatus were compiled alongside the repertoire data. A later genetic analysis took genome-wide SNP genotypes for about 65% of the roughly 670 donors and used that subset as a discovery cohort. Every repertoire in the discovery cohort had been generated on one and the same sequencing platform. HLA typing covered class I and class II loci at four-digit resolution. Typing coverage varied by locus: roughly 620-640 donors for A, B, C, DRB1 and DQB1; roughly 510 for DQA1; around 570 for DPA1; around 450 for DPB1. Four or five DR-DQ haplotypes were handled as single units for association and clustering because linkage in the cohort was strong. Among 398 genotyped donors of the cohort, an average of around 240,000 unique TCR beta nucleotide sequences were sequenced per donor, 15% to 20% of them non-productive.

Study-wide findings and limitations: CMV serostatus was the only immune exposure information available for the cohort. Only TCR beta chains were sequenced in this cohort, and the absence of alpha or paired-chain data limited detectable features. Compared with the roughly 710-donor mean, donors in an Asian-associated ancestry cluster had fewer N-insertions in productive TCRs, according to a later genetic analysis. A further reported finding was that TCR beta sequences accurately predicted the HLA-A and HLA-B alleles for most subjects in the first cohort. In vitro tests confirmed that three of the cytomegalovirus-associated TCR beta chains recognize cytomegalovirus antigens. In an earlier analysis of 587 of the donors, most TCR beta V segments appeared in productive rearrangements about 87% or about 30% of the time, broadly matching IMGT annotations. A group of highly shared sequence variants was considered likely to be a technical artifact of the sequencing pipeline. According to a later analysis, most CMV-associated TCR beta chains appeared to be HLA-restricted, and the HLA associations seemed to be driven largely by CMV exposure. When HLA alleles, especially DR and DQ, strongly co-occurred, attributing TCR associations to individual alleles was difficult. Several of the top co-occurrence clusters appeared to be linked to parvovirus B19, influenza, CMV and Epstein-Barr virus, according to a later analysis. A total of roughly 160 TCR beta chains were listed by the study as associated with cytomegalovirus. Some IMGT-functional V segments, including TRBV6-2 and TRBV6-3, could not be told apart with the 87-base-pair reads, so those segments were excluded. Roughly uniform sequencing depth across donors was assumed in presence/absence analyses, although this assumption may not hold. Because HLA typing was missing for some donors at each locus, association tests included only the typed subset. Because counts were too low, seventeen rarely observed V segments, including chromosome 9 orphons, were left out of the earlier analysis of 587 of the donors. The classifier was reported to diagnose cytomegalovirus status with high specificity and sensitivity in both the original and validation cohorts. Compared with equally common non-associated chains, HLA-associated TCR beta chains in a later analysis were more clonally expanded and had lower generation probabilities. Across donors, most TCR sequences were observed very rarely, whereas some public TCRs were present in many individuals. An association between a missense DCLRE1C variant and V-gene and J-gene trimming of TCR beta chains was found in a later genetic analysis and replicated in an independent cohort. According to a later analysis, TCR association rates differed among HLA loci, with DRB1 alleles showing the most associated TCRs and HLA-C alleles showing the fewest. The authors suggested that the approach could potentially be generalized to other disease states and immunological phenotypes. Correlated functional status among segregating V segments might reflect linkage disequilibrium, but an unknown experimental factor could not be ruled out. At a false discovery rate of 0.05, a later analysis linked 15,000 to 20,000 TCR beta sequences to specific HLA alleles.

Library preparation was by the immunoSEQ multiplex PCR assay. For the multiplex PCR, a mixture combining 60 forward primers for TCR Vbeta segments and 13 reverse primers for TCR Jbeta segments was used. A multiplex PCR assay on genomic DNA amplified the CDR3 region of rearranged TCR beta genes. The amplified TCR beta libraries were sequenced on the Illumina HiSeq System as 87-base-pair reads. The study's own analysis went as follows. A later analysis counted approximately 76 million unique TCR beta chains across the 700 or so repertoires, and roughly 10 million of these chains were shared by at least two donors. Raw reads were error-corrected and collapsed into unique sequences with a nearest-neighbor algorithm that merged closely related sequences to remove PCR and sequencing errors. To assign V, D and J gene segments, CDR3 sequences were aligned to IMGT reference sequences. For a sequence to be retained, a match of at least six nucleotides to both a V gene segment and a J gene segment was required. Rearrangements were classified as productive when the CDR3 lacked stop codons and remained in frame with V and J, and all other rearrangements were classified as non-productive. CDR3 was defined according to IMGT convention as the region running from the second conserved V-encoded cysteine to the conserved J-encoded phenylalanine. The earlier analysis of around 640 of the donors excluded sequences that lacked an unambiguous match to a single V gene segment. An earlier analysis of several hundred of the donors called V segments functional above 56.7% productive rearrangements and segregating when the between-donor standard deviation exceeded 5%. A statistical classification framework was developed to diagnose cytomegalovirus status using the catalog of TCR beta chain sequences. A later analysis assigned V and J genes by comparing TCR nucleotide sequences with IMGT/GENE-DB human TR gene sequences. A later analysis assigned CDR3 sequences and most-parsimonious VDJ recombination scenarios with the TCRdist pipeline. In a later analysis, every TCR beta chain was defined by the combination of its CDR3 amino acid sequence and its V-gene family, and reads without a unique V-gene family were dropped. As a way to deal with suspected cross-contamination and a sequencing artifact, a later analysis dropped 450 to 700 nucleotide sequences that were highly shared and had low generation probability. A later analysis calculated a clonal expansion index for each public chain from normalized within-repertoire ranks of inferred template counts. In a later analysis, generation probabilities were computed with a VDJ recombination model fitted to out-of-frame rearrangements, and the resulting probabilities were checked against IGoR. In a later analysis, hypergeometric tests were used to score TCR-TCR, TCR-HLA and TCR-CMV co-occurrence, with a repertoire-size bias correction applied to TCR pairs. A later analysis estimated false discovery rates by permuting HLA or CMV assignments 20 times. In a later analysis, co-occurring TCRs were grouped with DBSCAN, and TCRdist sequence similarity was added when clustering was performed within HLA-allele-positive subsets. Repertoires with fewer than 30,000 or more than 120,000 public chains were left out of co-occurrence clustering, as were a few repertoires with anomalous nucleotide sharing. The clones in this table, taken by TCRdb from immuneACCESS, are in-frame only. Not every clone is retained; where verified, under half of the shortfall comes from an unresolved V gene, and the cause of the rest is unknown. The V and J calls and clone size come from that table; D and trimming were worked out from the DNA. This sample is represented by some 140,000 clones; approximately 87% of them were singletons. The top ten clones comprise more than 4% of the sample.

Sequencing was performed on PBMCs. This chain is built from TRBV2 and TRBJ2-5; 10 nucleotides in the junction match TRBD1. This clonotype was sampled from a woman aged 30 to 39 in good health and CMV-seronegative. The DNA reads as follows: TGTGCCAGCACAGGACAGGGGGAGAGGGAGACCCAGTACTTC. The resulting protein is CASTGQGERETQYF.